Sequencing of this TCR beta chain was carried out in a study of immune reconstitution after stem cell transplant in scleroderma (dated by TCRdb to the late 2010s). CDR1 is given as KGHDR and CDR2 as SFDVKD, both from the germline V gene. Its CDR3 holds 11 amino acids, cysteine through phenylalanine. Only the CDR3 region is kept as DNA, spanning 33 bases read in frame from base 1. The germline ends are 12 bases apart after V is trimmed by 9 bases and J by 8 bases. Libraries were built with RT-PCR. These reads were obtained on an Illumina MiSeq. The raw public data were reprocessed by TCRdb itself: fastp quality trimming at Q25, MiXCR clonotype calling, in-frame beta chains only. A single entry per CDR3 protein holds the most common genes and DNA from its merged rows. Present in this sample are a few thousand distinct CDR3 sequences, less than 9.5% of which were seen just once. The top ten clones comprise about 9.5% of the sample.

This clonotype is characterized as medium-sized (0.01 to 0.1%). The antigen this receptor binds is unknown. Nothing much larger sits one base from this clone, and base qualities are not available. This TCR derives from a male donor with systemic sclerosis. Sampling was conducted before or after autologous hematopoietic stem cell transplantation (not recorded which). The chain is encoded by TRBV24-1 joined to TRBJ1-2; perhaps TRBD1 is the D gene, with 6 bases matching. CDR3 reads: CATYDRRGYTF. The DNA sequence reads TGTGCCACCTATGACAGGAGGGGCTACACCTTC.